This TCR beta chain was captured by sequencing in a study of blood T cells in healthy people across ages. Next came a second PCR, run for about 7 to 12 cycles, which used a sample-barcoded 5' primer along with a J-beta primer mix. TCRdb reprocessed the 5' RACE reads via MiXCR and lists one record per CDR3 protein. This sample has some 800,000 distinct CDR3 sequences, with more than 20% found just once. V shed 7 bases and J shed 7 bases, with 13 bases lying between them. CDR3 length equals 13 residues. The same sample was also studied in work on T cells of mothers and their children.

The sequence was collected from a boy aged 5-17 years in good health. Sequencing was carried out using blood. V and J are TRBV12-3 or TRBV12-4 and TRBJ1-4; no firm D call. The CDR3 protein is CASKNPPIEKLFF. The DNA of the CDR3 is TGTGCCAGCAAAAATCCGCCGATTGAAAAACTGTTTTTT.